The next 26 T cell receptor beta chains were all read from a single sample in a study of blood T cell repertoires in COVID-19. Some clones are missing from TCRdb's copy, which holds only in-frame ones; the method was immunoSEQ multiplex PCR. The top ten clones hold approximately 8.4% of a sample with more than 200,000 clones, 82% of them seen once. Sequenced input: peripheral blood. These TCRs come from a woman older than 75 with COVID-19, enrolled during active disease.

The chain recombines TRBV5-1 with TRBJ2-1; 7 bases align to TRBD1. Trimming removed 1 base from V and 5 bases from J; junction bases left unmatched: 3. The CDR3 is 14 amino acids. Germline values: CDR1 SGHRS, CDR2 YFSETQ. CDR3 in DNA: TGCGCCAGCAGCTTGAGACAGGGAGACAATGAGCAGTTCTTC. Translating it yields CASSLRQGDNEQFF. Filled out from reference TRBV5-1 and TRBJ2-1, the complete variable domain reads KAGVTQTPRYLIKTRGQQVTLSCSPISGHRSVSWYQQTPGQGLQFLFEYFSETQRNKGNFPGRFSGRQFSNSRSEMNVSTLELGDSALYLCASSLRQGDNEQFFGPGTRLTVL.

This chain connects TRBV30 to TRBJ1-6, with 9 bases identical to TRBD1. V shed 4 bases and J 4 bases; nucleotides not matched to a gene: 14. The CDR3 consists of 18 residues. Germline V CDR1 and CDR2: GTSNPN, SVGIG (reference sequence). CDR3 protein: CAWTTGQGYLEYNSPLHF. The CDR3 DNA reads TGTGCCTGGACTACGGGACAGGGCTACCTTGAGTATAATTCACCCCTCCACTTT.

This clone showed up just a few times. V usage is TRBV5-6 and J usage is TRBJ2-7; 7 bases fit TRBD1. This CDR3 is built from 14 residues. With 0 bases clipped from V and 3 bases from J, the junction kept 3 bases outside the gene matches. Germline assignment: CDR1 SGHDT and CDR2 YYEEEE. CDR3 region: CASSLVPGGYEQYF. CDR3 DNA sequence: TGTGCCAGCAGCTTGGTCCCAGGGGGCTACGAGCAGTACTTC.

V gene TRBV4-2 combines with J gene TRBJ1-3; 9 bases fit TRBD1. V shed 3 bases, J shed 4 bases, and the junction held 10 bases outside the gene matches. CDR3 length: 17 amino acids. Germline CDR1 is LGHNA and CDR2 is YNFKEQ. As DNA, the CDR3 is TGTGCCAGCAGCCAGCCCGGGACAGGGTCTACCGGAAACACCATATATTTT. Its protein is CASSQPGTGSTGNTIYF.

J is TRBJ2-6 and V is TRBV5-1, with D possibly being TRBD1 (5 bases). The germline CDR1 and CDR2 sequences are SGHRS and YFSETQ. The CDR3 loop spans 15 amino acids. The V end was cut by 4 bases, the J end by 3 bases, with 11 bases between. CDR3 sequence: CASSPARVGANVLTF. The CDR3, as DNA: TGCGCCAGCAGCCCGGCCAGGGTTGGGGCCAACGTCCTGACTTTC.

DNA for the CDR3: TGTGCCAGCGGGACTAGCGGGAGGGCCTTGAATGAGCAGTTCTTC. This encodes CASGTSGRALNEQFF. The rearrangement joins TRBV2 to TRBJ2-1, with TRBD2 matching 16 bases. CDR1 SNHLY and CDR2 FYNNEI come from the germline V gene. V shed 8 bases, J shed 7 bases, and the junction held 5 bases outside the gene matches. There are 15 residues in the CDR3.

The CDR3, as DNA: TGTGCCAGCAGCTTAGGGATAACGGGGGGGACTATAGGTACGCAGTATTTT. Its protein is CASSLGITGGTIGTQYF. The chain recombines TRBV7-3 with TRBJ2-3; 8 bases match TRBD2. Germline-derived CDR1 and CDR2 are SGHTA and FQGTGA. The CDR3 is 17 residues long. With 2 bases clipped from V and 8 bases from J, the junction kept 15 bases outside the gene matches.

The rearrangement joins TRBV4-2 to TRBJ1-4; maybe TRBD1 (6 bases). The CDR3 is 14 residues long. V lost 8 bases and J 7 bases, leaving 17 bases between the germline ends. Germline CDR1 is LGHNA and CDR2 is YNFKEQ. The CDR3 sequence is CASLDQGRGEKLFF. The CDR3 DNA reads TGTGCCAGCCTGGACCAGGGGAGGGGTGAAAAACTGTTTTTT.

This clone was seen ten or more times. The chain is built from TRBV5-1 and TRBJ2-7; a possible D gene is TRBD2 (6 bases). The length of the CDR3 is 15 residues. Per germline, CDR1 SGHRS and CDR2 YFSETQ. V gave up 0 bases and J gave up 0 bases, with 10 bases separating them. CDR3 protein: CASSLAAGLSYEQYF. The CDR3 DNA reads as TGCGCCAGCAGCTTGGCCGCGGGGCTCTCCTACGAGCAGTACTTC.

This clone was recorded only once. J is TRBJ1-3 and V is TRBV4-3; D not resolved. CDR1 is LGHNA and CDR2 is YSLEER in the germline V gene. Trimming took off 0 bases at V and 7 bases at J, with 13 bases between the two ends. The CDR3 is made up of 15 amino acids. The DNA for the CDR3 is TGCGCCAGCAGCCAAGATTCTTTCCTACCCAACACCATATATTTT. Its protein is CASSQDSFLPNTIYF.

This clone came up a few times. This rearrangement joins TRBV28 to TRBJ1-2; D possibly corresponds to TRBD1 (6 bases). Trimming stripped 7 bases from V and 6 bases from J, with 12 bases between. This CDR3 has 12 amino acids. Per germline, CDR1 MDHEN and CDR2 SYDVKM. In nucleotides, the CDR3 is TGTGCCAGCACCCCTCACAGGGATGGCTACACCTTC. Encoded protein: CASTPHRDGYTF.

CDR3 sequence: CASSVSVNTEAFF. CDR3 DNA: TGTGCCAGCAGCGTATCAGTGAACACTGAAGCTTTCTTT. This chain links TRBV9 with TRBJ1-1, with no clear D. V was pared by 1 base and J by 0 bases, with 4 bases between. The germline V gene encodes CDR1 SGDLS and CDR2 YYNGEE. The CDR3 has 13 amino acids.

The rearrangement joins TRBV13 to TRBJ1-1, with D uncertain. The CDR3 extends over 13 amino acids. V lost 1 base to trimming and J lost 6 bases, with 9 bases between them. The germline CDR1 and CDR2 sequences are PRHDT and FYEKMQ (reference sequence). Here the CDR3 reads CASSLVVIPEAFF. CDR3 sequence (DNA): TGTGCCAGCAGCTTAGTAGTGATCCCTGAAGCTTTCTTT.

The V gene is TRBV11-2, the J gene TRBJ1-6; possibly TRBD1 for D (5 bases). The CDR3 consists of 18 residues. Per the germline V gene, CDR1 is SGHAT and CDR2 is FQNNGV. Trimming took off 1 base at V and 1 base at J, with 14 bases between the two ends. The CDR3 region has the DNA TGTGCCAGCAGCTTAGTGGGGGGATCTGTATCCTATAATTCACCCCTCCACTTT. It yields the protein CASSLVGGSVSYNSPLHF.

The chain is built from TRBV11-2 and TRBJ2-7, with a possible D match to TRBD2 (6 bases). CDR3 length: 16 amino acids. The germline CDR1 and CDR2 sequences are SGHAT and FQNNGV. Trimming shortened V by 0 bases and J by 6 bases, and 18 bases separated the two germline ends. This CDR3 is CASSLDRKGGTGEQYF. The CDR3 bases are TGTGCCAGCAGCTTAGATAGAAAAGGAGGGACGGGCGAGCAGTACTTC. Full variable domain (missing parts from reference TRBV11-2 and TRBJ2-7): EAGVAQSPRYKIIEKRQSVAFWCNPISGHATLYWYQQILGQGPKLLIQFQNNGVVDDSQLPKDRFSAERLKGVDSTLKIQPAKLEDSAVYLCASSLDRKGGTGEQYFGPGTRLTVT.

The chain carries TRBV21-1 and TRBJ2-7; the table gives TRBD1 as D, unverified against the DNA. TRBV21-1 is an annotated pseudogene. The CDR3 consists of 17 residues. The chain's CDR3 is CASSKLGTGAPCDEQYF. The CDR3 DNA follows: TGTGCCAGCAGCAAATTGGGGACAGGGGCCCCCTGTGACGAGCAGTACTTC.

The chain has TRBV12-5 and TRBJ2-3, with D possibly matching TRBD1 (5 bases). Trimming stripped 5 bases from V and 5 bases from J, with 35 bases between. CDR1 LGHNT and CDR2 FRNRAP come from the germline V gene. CDR3 length: 21 amino acids. The CDR3 DNA sequence: TGTGCTAGTGGTCCCCCCCAAAGGGGCTCGACTCAACCTAAGGAACGAGATACGCAGTATTTT. This codes for CASGPPQRGSTQPKERDTQYF. The entire variable domain, with the rest obtained from reference TRBV12-5 and TRBJ2-3, is as follows: DARVTQTPRHKVTEMGQEVTMRCQPILGHNTVFWYRQTMMQGLELLAYFRNRAPLDDSGMPKDRFSAEMPDATLATLKIQPSEPRDSAVYFCASGPPQRGSTQPKERDTQYFGPGTRLTVL.

The V call is TRBV18, the J call TRBJ1-4; 7 nucleotides line up with TRBD1. Germline loops: CDR1 KGHSH, CDR2 LQKENI. The CDR3 spans 16 residues. V lost 0 bases and J lost 4; bases outside the gene matches: 5. CDR3 nucleotide sequence: TGTGCCAGCTCACCACCGTCGACAGGGTTTAATGAAAAACTGTTTTTT. The encoded protein is CASSPPSTGFNEKLFF.

The rearrangement uses TRBV27 and TRBJ1-2; the D is unclear. V was clipped by 1 base and J by 6 bases, with 9 bases between them. Germline V gene lookup returns CDR1 MNHEY and CDR2 SMNVEV (reference sequence). There are 13 residues in the CDR3. The DNA of the CDR3 is TGTGCCAGCAGTTTATTGGGCTTTAATGGCTACACCTTC. This sequence encodes CASSLLGFNGYTF.

This rearrangement joins TRBV7-9 to TRBJ2-3; D not resolved. This CDR3 is 13 amino acids long. CDR1 is SEHNR and CDR2 is FQNEAQ in the germline V gene (reference sequence). V lost 5 bases and J lost 3, with 9 bases in between. The CDR3 is CASSQTGTDTQYF. The CDR3 DNA reads TGTGCCAGCAGCCAAACCGGGACAGATACGCAGTATTTT.

This sequence joins TRBV19 and TRBJ1-1; TRBD1 might be the D (5 bases). The CDR3 runs to 16 residues. CDR1 is LNHDA and CDR2 is SQIVND in the germline V gene (reference sequence). Trimming cost V 5 bases and J 3 bases, with 19 bases left between them. For the CDR3, the DNA is TGTGCCAGTAGTCCCCTGTCAGGGAGGATGGACACTGAAGCTTTCTTT. Protein sequence: CASSPLSGRMDTEAFF.

J is TRBJ2-1 and V is TRBV6-2 or TRBV6-3; D perhaps matches TRBD2 (6 bases). This CDR3 contains 15 residues. V lost 2 bases and J 4 bases, leaving 12 bases between the germline ends. The V gene's germline CDR1 is MNHEY and CDR2 SVGEGT. The CDR3: CASSYGGIGYNEQFF. The CDR3 DNA sequence: TGTGCCAGCAGTTACGGCGGGATAGGGTACAATGAGCAGTTCTTC.

This chain uses TRBV2 with TRBJ2-1; D gene uncertain. Germline V CDR1 and CDR2: SNHLY, FYNNEI. V was trimmed by 1 base and J by 9 bases, leaving 7 bases between them. There are 12 residues in the CDR3. The CDR3 sequence is CASSEVGREQFF. In DNA, the CDR3 is TGTGCCAGCAGTGAAGTGGGCCGTGAGCAGTTCTTC.

V gene TRBV7-3 combines with J gene TRBJ2-2, with D unclear. Trimming took 8 bases from V and 2 from J, leaving 9 bases between them. CDR3 size: 13 residues. Germline CDR1 and CDR2: SGHTA and FQGTGA. CDR3 loop: CASGSFNTGELFF. CDR3 nucleotides: TGTGCCAGCGGCTCCTTCAACACCGGGGAGCTGTTTTTT.

This sequence joins TRBV30 and TRBJ2-7; D gene uncertain. The CDR3 length is 16 residues. Trimming removed 1 base from V and 4 bases from J, with 20 bases in between. Germline CDR1 reads GTSNPN; CDR2 reads SVGIG (reference sequence). DNA of the CDR3: TGTGCCTGGAGTGCCCCTCGGGTGCGTATCTCGTACGAGCAGTACTTC. This codes for CAWSAPRVRISYEQYF.

The chain combines TRBV7-9 with TRBJ1-1; D may be TRBD1 (5 bases). Germline-derived CDR1 and CDR2 are SEHNR and FQNEAQ (reference sequence). Between the trimmed V and J ends, which lost 6 bases and 11 bases, there was a span of 22 bases. The CDR3 covers 14 residues. The CDR3 coding sequence is TGTGCCAGCAGACCCGACAGCCGGGTAGTATCCGCTTTCTTT. Residues: CASRPDSRVVSAFF. Drawing the rest from reference TRBV7-9 and TRBJ1-1, the complete variable domain is DTGVSQNPRHKITKRGQNVTFRCDPISEHNRLYWYRQTLGQGPEFLTYFQNEAQLEKSRLLSDRFSAERPKGSFSTLEIQRTEQGDSAMYLCASRPDSRVVSAFFGQGTRLTVV.